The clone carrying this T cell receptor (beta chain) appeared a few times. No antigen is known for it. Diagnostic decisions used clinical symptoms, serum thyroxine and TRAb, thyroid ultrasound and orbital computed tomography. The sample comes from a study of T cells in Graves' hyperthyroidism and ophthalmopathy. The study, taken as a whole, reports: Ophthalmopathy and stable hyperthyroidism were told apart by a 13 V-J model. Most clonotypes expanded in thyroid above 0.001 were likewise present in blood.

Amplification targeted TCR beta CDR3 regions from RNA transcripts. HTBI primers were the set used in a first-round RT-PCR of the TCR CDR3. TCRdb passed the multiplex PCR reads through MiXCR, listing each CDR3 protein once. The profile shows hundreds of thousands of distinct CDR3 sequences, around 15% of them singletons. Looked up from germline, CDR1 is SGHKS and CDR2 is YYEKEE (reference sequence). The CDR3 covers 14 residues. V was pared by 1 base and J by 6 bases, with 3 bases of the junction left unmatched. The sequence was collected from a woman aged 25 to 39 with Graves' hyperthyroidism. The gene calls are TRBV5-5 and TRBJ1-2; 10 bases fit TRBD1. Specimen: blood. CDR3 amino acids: CASSLIGTGDGYTF. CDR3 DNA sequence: TGTGCCAGCAGCTTGATAGGGACAGGGGATGGCTACACCTTC.